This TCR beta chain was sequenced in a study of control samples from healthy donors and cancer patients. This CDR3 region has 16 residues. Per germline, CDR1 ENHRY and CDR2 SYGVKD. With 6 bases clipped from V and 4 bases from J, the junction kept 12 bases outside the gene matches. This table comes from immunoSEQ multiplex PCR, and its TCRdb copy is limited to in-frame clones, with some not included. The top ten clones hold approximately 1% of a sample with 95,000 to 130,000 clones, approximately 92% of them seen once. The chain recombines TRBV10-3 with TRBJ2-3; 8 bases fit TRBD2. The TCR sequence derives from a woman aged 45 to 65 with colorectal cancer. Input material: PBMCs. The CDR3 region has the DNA TGTGCCATCAGGGCTGATAGCGGGAACCATCCAGATACGCAGTATTTT. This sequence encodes CAIRADSGNHPDTQYF.